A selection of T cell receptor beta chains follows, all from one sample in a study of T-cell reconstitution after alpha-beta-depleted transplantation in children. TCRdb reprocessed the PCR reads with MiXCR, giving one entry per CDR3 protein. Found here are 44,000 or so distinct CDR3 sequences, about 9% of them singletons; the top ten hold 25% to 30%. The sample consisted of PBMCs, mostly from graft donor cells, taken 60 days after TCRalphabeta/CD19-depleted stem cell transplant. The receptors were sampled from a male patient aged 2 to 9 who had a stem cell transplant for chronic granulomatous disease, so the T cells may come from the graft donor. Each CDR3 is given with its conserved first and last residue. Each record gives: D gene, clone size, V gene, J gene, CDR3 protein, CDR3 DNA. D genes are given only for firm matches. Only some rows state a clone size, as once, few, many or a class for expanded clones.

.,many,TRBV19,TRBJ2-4,CASSIGAKNIQYF,TGTGCCAGTAGTATTGGGGCCAAAAACATTCAGTACTTC
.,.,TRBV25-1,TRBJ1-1,CASSEFDEAFF,TGTGCCAGCAGTGAGTTCGATGAAGCTTTCTTT
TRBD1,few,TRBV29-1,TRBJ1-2,CSVGGDRDVKGYTF,TGCAGCGTTGGGGGTGACAGGGATGTAAAAGGCTACACCTTC
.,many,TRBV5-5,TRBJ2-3,CASSPSGTSDTQYF,TGTGCCAGCAGCCCCTCCGGGACTTCAGATACGCAGTATTTT
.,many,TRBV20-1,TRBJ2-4,CSARTGLKNIQYF,TGCAGTGCTCGGACTGGTCTCAAAAACATTCAGTACTTC
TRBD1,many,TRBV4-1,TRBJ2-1,CASSKLGTGGRDEFF,TGCGCCAGCAGCAAGCTGGGGACAGGGGGTCGGGATGAGTTCTTC
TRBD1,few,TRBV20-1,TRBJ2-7,CSASGSTGQEQYF,TGCAGTGCTAGCGGGTCGACAGGGCAGGAGCAGTACTTC
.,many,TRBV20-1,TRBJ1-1,CSARDWAGATEAFF,TGCAGTGCTAGAGATTGGGCGGGGGCCACTGAAGCTTTCTTT
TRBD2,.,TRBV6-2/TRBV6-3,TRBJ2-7,CASSDLAGGYEQYF,TGTGCCAGCAGCGATCTAGCGGGAGGGTACGAGCAGTACTTC
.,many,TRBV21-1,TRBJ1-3,CASRESSGNTIYF,TGTGCCAGCCGGGAGAGCTCTGGAAACACCATATATTTT
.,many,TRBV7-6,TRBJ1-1,CASSPLTAEAFF,TGTGCCAGCAGCCCCCTCACCGCCGAAGCTTTCTTT
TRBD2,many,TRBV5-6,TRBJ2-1,CASSVGLAGYNEQFF,TGTGCCAGCAGCGTTGGACTAGCGGGATACAATGAGCAGTTCTTC
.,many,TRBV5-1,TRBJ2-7,CASSPRAGRVYEQYF,TGCGCCAGCAGCCCCCGGGCAGGGAGAGTCTACGAGCAGTACTTC
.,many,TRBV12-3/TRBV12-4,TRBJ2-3,CASSLKLAADTQYF,TGTGCCAGCAGTTTGAAGCTAGCCGCAGATACGCAGTATTTT
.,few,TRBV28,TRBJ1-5,CASSFTFNQPQHF,TGTGCCAGCAGTTTCACTTTTAATCAGCCCCAGCATTTT
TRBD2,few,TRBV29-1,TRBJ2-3,CSVYGLAPDTQYF,TGCAGCGTTTATGGACTAGCCCCAGATACGCAGTATTTT
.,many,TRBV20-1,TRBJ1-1,CSANRDTEAFF,TGCAGTGCTAACCGGGACACTGAAGCTTTCTTT
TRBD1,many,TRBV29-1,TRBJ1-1,CSAGRDRATEAFF,TGCAGCGCCGGCCGGGACAGGGCCACTGAAGCTTTCTTT
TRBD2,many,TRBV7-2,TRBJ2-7,CASSRQAGGVSYEQYF,TGTGCCAGCAGTCGCCAAGCGGGAGGCGTCTCCTACGAGCAGTACTTC
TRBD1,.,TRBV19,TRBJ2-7,CASSTRGTAYPNEQYF,TGTGCCAGTAGTACTAGGGGGACAGCCTACCCCAACGAGCAGTACTTC
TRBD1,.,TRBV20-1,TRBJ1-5,CSATPGTANQPQHF,TGCAGTGCCACTCCCGGGACAGCCAATCAGCCCCAGCATTTT
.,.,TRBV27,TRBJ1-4,CASSFRATTREKLFF,TGTGCCAGCAGTTTCCGGGCGACAACCCGTGAAAAACTGTTTTTT
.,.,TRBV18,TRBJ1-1,CASSTNPNTEAFF,TGTGCCAGCTCCACCAATCCGAACACTGAAGCTTTCTTT
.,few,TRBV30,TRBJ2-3,CAWSVSLGVYTADTQYF,TGTGCCTGGAGTGTATCCCTAGGGGTATATACGGCAGATACGCAGTATTTT
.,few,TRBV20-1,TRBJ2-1,CSANRGKKNEQFF,TGCAGTGCTAACCGAGGGAAGAAAAATGAGCAGTTCTTC
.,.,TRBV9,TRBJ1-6,CASSLGQHNSPLHF,TGTGCCAGCAGCCTAGGGCAACATAATTCACCCCTCCACTTT
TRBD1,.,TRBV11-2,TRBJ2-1,CASSLILTGTGGLNEQFF,TGTGCCAGCAGCTTAATCCTCACCGGGACAGGGGGCTTGAATGAGCAGTTCTTC
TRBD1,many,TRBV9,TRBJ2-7,CASSPRQGSSYEQYF,TGTGCCAGCAGCCCACGACAGGGAAGCTCCTACGAGCAGTACTTC
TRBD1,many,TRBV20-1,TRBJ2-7,CSASPGQGGQYF,TGCAGTGCTAGCCCGGGACAGGGGGGGCAGTACTTC
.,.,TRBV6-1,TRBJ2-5,CASPKTHWVPTTFQETQYF,TGTGCCAGCCCAAAAACTCACTGGGTGCCGACCACCTTCCAAGAGACCCAGTACTTC
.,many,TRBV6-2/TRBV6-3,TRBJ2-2,CASSTGETTGELFF,TGTGCCAGCAGTACGGGAGAAACCACCGGGGAGCTGTTTTTT